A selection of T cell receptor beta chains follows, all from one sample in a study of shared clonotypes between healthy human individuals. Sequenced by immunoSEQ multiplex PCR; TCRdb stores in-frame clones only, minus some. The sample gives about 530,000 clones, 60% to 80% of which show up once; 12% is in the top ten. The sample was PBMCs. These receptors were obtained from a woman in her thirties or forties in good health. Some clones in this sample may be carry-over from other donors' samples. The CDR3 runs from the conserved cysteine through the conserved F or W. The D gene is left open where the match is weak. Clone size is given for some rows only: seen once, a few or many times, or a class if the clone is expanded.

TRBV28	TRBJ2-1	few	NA	CASSFASYNEQFF	TGTGCCAGCAGCTTCGCCTCCTACAATGAGCAGTTCTTC
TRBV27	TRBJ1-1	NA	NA	CASSPLVNTEAFF	TGTGCCAGCAGCCCCCTGGTGAACACTGAAGCTTTCTTT
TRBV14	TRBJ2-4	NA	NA	CASSEGSGLAKNIQYF	TGTGCCAGCAGCGAGGGGTCGGGACTAGCCAAAAACATTCAGTACTTC
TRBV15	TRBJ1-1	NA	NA	CATSLLNTEAFF	TGTGCCACCAGCCTTCTTAACACTGAAGCTTTCTTT
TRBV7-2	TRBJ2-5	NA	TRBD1	CASSTAGTGEETQYF	TGTGCCAGCAGTACCGCCGGGACAGGGGAAGAGACCCAGTACTTC
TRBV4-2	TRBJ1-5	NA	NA	CASSLLTVGGHQSNQPQHF	TGTGCCAGCAGCCTCCTTACTGTGGGGGGACACCAAAGCAATCAGCCCCAGCATTTT
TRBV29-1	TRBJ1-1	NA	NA	CSVVREGNTEAFF	TGCAGCGTTGTAAGGGAAGGGAACACTGAAGCTTTCTTT
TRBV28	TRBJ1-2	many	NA	CASYSGTPNYGYTF	TGTGCCAGCTATTCCGGGACGCCGAACTATGGCTACACCTTC
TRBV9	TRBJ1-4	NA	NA	CASSPIDRMGEKLFF	TGTGCCAGCAGCCCCATAGACAGAATGGGGGAAAAACTGTTTTTT
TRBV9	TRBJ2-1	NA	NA	CASSVVWQQPNEQFF	TGTGCCAGCAGCGTAGTCTGGCAGCAACCCAATGAGCAGTTCTTC
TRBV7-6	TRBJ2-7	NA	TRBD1	CASSLSTRQGSYEQYF	TGTGCCAGCAGCTTATCTACCAGACAGGGGTCCTACGAGCAGTACTTC
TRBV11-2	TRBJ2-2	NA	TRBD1	CASSLDLGTVLRELFF	TGTGCCAGCAGCTTGGACCTCGGGACAGTTTTAAGGGAGCTGTTTTTT
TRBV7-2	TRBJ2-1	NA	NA	CASSPLGGQNEQFF	TGTGCCAGCAGCCCCCTCGGGGGGCAGAATGAGCAGTTCTTC
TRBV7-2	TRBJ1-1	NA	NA	CASSLLVTQTEAFF	TGCGCCAGCAGCTTATTAGTGACCCAAACTGAAGCTTTCTTT
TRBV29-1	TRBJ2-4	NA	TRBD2	CSVGRGGENIQYF	TGCAGCGTTGGGCGGGGAGGGGAAAACATTCAGTACTTC
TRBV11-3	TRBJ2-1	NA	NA	CASSLGTTSSYNEQFF	TGTGCCAGCAGCTTAGGGACTACGAGCTCCTACAATGAGCAGTTCTTC
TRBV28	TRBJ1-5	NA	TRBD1	CASSLWGNRGADF	TGTGCCAGCAGTTTATGGGGGAACAGGGGAGCCGATTTT
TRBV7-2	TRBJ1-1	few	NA	CASSLDMNTEAFF	TGTGCCAGCAGCTTAGACATGAACACTGAAGCTTTCTTT
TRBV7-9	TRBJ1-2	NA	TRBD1	CASSFGTGPGYTF	TGTGCCAGCAGCTTCGGGACAGGGCCTGGCTACACCTTC
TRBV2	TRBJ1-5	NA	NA	CASSEGGGGGQPQHF	TGTGCCAGCAGTGAAGGAGGGGGTGGTGGGCAGCCCCAGCATTTT
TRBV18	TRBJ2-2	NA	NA	CASSPWSDAGELFF	TGTGCCAGCTCACCATGGAGCGATGCCGGGGAGCTGTTTTTT
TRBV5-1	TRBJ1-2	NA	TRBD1	CASSRGTGGAGNYGYTF	TGCGCCAGCAGCCGGGGGACAGGGGGCGCCGGGAACTATGGCTACACCTTC
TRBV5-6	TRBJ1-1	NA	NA	CASSLAKAYEAFF	TGTGCCAGCAGCTTGGCCAAGGCCTATGAAGCTTTCTTT
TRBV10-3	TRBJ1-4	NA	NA	CAISETGRGEKLFF	TGTGCCATCAGTGAAACAGGGCGGGGTGAAAAACTGTTTTTT
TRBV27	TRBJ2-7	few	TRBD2	CASSLLLGGSSAPGEQYF	TGTGCCAGCAGTTTACTCTTGGGGGGGAGTTCGGCCCCGGGCGAGCAGTACTTC
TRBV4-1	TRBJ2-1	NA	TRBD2	CASSQGLETSGRHYNEQFF	TGCGCCAGCAGCCAAGGGCTGGAGACTAGCGGGAGGCACTACAATGAGCAGTTCTTC